One and the same sample provided the 20 T cell receptor beta chains below, sequenced in a study of T cells in Graves' hyperthyroidism and ophthalmopathy. Amplification of TCR beta CDR3 regions was performed using RNA transcripts as template. Initially, a first-round RT-PCR of the TCR CDR3 employed the HTBI primer set. A single record per CDR3 protein comes from TCRdb applying MiXCR to the multiplex PCR reads. The sample carries a few hundred thousand distinct CDR3 sequences, 46% recorded once. Sequenced: peripheral blood or thyroid tissue (not recorded which). Receptor source: a woman between 18 and 30 years old with Graves' hyperthyroidism.

This clonotype was seen a handful of times. The chain has TRBV7-8 and TRBJ1-1; D is ambiguous. The CDR3 has 15 amino acids. The V and J ends lost 2 bases and 4 bases respectively, with 14 bases between them. The germline V gene encodes CDR1 SGHVS and CDR2 FQNEAQ. CDR3 DNA sequence: TGTGCCAGCAGCTTAACTACCGGGTGGGGCACTGAAGCTTTCTTT. Protein: CASSLTTGWGTEAFF.

The rearrangement links TRBV6-5 to TRBJ2-6; unclear D gene. Germline lookup yields CDR1 MNHEY and CDR2 SVGAGI. V lost 4 bases, J lost 3 bases, and 7 bases lay in between. The CDR3 length is 14 residues. The CDR3 protein is CASSSDGGANVLTF. In DNA form, the CDR3 reads TGTGCCAGCAGTTCAGATGGTGGGGCCAACGTCCTGACTTTC.

This chain links TRBV4-3 with TRBJ2-2; no clear D. CDR1 and CDR2 from the germline V gene are LGHNA and YSLEER. CDR3 length equals 13 residues. The V gene lost 2 bases and the J gene lost 5 bases, with 6 bases spanning the gap. The CDR3 region has the DNA TGCGCCAGCAGCCAACGACCGACCGGGGAGCTGTTTTTT. Translation gives CASSQRPTGELFF.

This clonotype was recorded at least ten times. The chain recombines TRBV10-3 with TRBJ1-1; no clear D. Germline CDR1 and CDR2: ENHRY and SYGVKD. Trimming removed 0 bases from V and 0 bases from J, with 5 bases in between. This CDR3 contains 14 residues. The CDR3 DNA is TGTGCCATCAGTGAGTCTGGATTGAACACTGAAGCTTTCTTT. It is translated as CAISESGLNTEAFF.

The rearrangement uses TRBV29-1 and TRBJ2-7; D possibly corresponds to TRBD1 (6 bases). Per germline, CDR1 SQVTM and CDR2 ANQGSEA. The CDR3 loop spans 10 amino acids. Deletions cut 8 bases from V and 7 bases from J, with 12 bases between. The CDR3 coding sequence is TGCAGCTCGGGACACCAAGAGCAGTACTTC. This codes for CSSGHQEQYF.

There are many counts of this clonotype. The V gene is TRBV15, the J gene TRBJ2-5, with 9 bases lining up with TRBD1. The germline gives CDR1 LNHNV, CDR2 YYDKDF (reference sequence). The CDR3 spans 16 residues. V lost 3 bases and J lost 5; bases outside the gene matches: 10. The CDR3 DNA is TGTGCCACCAGCAGGGTCCCGGGACAGGGACAGGAGACCCAGTACTTC. It is translated as CATSRVPGQGQETQYF.

Remarks on this clonotype: This could be a read error, since a much larger clone is one nucleotide away. The V gene is TRBV25-1, the J gene TRBJ2-2, with 7 bases that match TRBD1. CDR3 length: 17 residues. Germline CDR1 reads MGHDK; CDR2 reads SYGVNS. CDR3 coding DNA: TGTGCCAACAGTGCTCGGGACAGACCCCCGAACACCGGGGAGCTGTTTTTT. This codes for CANSARDRPPNTGELFF.

About this clonotype itself: In this CDR3 the conserved last residue, phenylalanine or tryptophan, is missing, so a read error is likely. The DNA is left out, because the CDR3 cannot be placed on it with certainty; the CDR3 is given as TCRdb lists it. The gene calls are TRBV19 and TRBJ1-6. Per germline, CDR1 LNHDA and CDR2 SQIVND (reference sequence). Counting both end residues, the CDR3 totals 8 amino acids. CDR3: CASSIDGM.

The chain links TRBV19 to TRBJ1-3; D might be TRBD1 (5 bases). Germline loops: CDR1 LNHDA, CDR2 SQIVND (reference sequence). V was trimmed by 6 bases and J by 3 bases, leaving 21 bases between them. This CDR3 has 17 residues. For the CDR3, the DNA is TGTGCCAGTAGAAGAGACAGCGTAAACCTCGGTGGAAACACCATATATTTT. Translated, it gives CASRRDSVNLGGNTIYF.

In this sample, this clonotype turned up a few times. The chain combines TRBV7-2 with TRBJ2-2, with D tentatively TRBD1 (6 bases). The CDR3 spans 14 residues. Trimming removed 5 bases at V and 7 bases at J, with 14 bases between. In germline, CDR1 is SGHTA, CDR2 FQGNSA. CDR3 nucleotides: TGTGCCAGCAGCCTGATCAGGGGTAACGGGGAGCTGTTTTTT. This gives the protein CASSLIRGNGELFF.

This clonotype was picked up many times. J is TRBJ1-2 and V is TRBV15; D is ambiguous. Looked up from germline, CDR1 is LNHNV and CDR2 is YYDKDF (reference sequence). The CDR3 runs 15 residues. V was cut by 0 bases and J by 0 bases, with 8 bases left in between. DNA of the CDR3: TGTGCCACCAGCAGAGATCCTGGAGCTAACTATGGCTACACCTTC. Translation: CATSRDPGANYGYTF. Filled out from reference TRBV15 and TRBJ1-2, the complete variable domain reads DAMVIQNPRYQVTQFGKPVTLSCSQTLNHNVMYWYQQKSSQAPKLLFHYYDKDFNNEADTPDNFQSRRPNTSFCFLDIRSPGLGDTAMYLCATSRDPGANYGYTFGSGTRLTVV.

To note about this clonotype: The junction differs from germline at one of its ends, possibly a read error. This rearrangement joins TRBV5-1 to TRBJ1-1, with TRBD1 identical over 7 bases. The CDR3 totals 13 residues. Germline values: CDR1 SGHRS, CDR2 YFSETQ. CDR3 nucleotide sequence: TGCGCCGGCAGGGGGACAGAGAACACTGAAGCTTTCTTT. Translated: CAGRGTENTEAFF.

The chain joins TRBV12-3 or TRBV12-4 to TRBJ2-5; TRBD2 aligns across 7 bases. This CDR3 has 17 residues. The trim removed 1 base at V and 5 bases at J, leaving 13 bases unmatched. CDR3 DNA sequence: TGTGCCAGCAGTTTAGTCCCCTTCGGCGGGAGTACGGAGACCCAGTACTTC. It translates to CASSLVPFGGSTETQYF.

This clonotype was observed many times. The chain uses TRBV19 and TRBJ1-4; the D is unclear. Germline V CDR1 and CDR2: LNHDA, SQIVND (reference sequence). The V end was cut by 5 bases, the J end by 6 bases, with 13 bases between. CDR3 length: 14 residues. CDR3 amino acids: CASSLPGVDEKLFF. The CDR3 coding sequence is TGTGCCAGTAGTCTACCGGGCGTGGATGAAAAACTGTTTTTT.

This clonotype occurred a few times. The CDR3 is CASSPTRTGGTTEAFF. The CDR3 DNA reads TGTGCCAGCAGCCCGACTCGGACAGGGGGTACCACTGAAGCTTTCTTT. The rearrangement joins TRBV7-2 to TRBJ1-1; 10 nucleotides align to TRBD1. Germline-derived CDR1 and CDR2 are SGHTA and FQGNSA. This CDR3 spans 16 amino acids. Trimming cost V 5 bases and J 4 bases; bases outside gene matches: 10. The full variable domain, its missing parts supplied by reference TRBV7-2 and TRBJ1-1, is GAGVSQSPSNKVTEKGKDVELRCDPISGHTALYWYRQSLGQGLEFLIYFQGNSAPDKSGLPSDRFSAERTGGSVSTLTIQRTQQEDSAVYLCASSPTRTGGTTEAFFGQGTRLTVV.

There are many counts of this clonotype. The gene calls are TRBV7-9 and TRBJ1-4; D remains ambiguous. The V gene lost 2 bases and the J gene lost 8 bases, with 3 bases spanning the gap. Germline loops: CDR1 SEHNR, CDR2 FQNEAQ (reference sequence). The CDR3 sequence is 11 residues long. CDR3 loop: CASSLFEKLFF. CDR3 coding DNA: TGTGCCAGCAGCTTATTCGAAAAACTGTTTTTT.

This clonotype was seen ten or more times. The J gene is TRBJ1-2, the V gene TRBV24-1, with 7 bases identical to TRBD1. Germline values: CDR1 KGHDR, CDR2 SFDVKD. The CDR3 runs 12 residues. The trim removed 7 bases at V and 6 bases at J, leaving 4 bases unmatched. CDR3 nucleotide sequence: TGTGCCACCAGGGGACAGTTGGATGGCTACACCTTC. Its protein product is CATRGQLDGYTF.

The J gene is TRBJ1-1, the V gene TRBV20-1, with D possibly TRBD1 on 5 matching bases. Germline CDR1 and CDR2: DFQATT and SNEGSKA (reference sequence). This CDR3 has 13 residues. V dropped 2 bases and J dropped 4 bases, with 11 bases sitting between them. The CDR3 loop reads CSARSGGGTEAFF. The DNA for the CDR3 is TGCAGTGCTAGATCGGGTGGGGGCACTGAAGCTTTCTTT.

J is TRBJ1-2 and V is TRBV11-2; D may be TRBD1 (5 bases). Trimming pared 6 bases from V and 8 bases from J, leaving 16 bases between. The CDR3 has 13 amino acids. The germline V gene has CDR1 SGHAT and CDR2 FQNNGV. CDR3 coding DNA: TGTGCCAGCAGAGGGGAGCTTAAGGGCGGCTACACCTTC. Amino acids: CASRGELKGGYTF.

The J gene is TRBJ1-2, the V gene TRBV10-3, with 11 bases matching TRBD1. Germline V gene lookup returns CDR1 ENHRY and CDR2 SYGVKD. V was clipped by 2 bases and J by 7 bases; unmatched bases: 9. The CDR3 is 16 amino acids. CDR3 sequence reads: CAISERTGGASVGYTF. In DNA, the CDR3 is TGTGCCATCAGTGAGCGGACAGGGGGCGCATCCGTTGGCTACACCTTC.